Each of the 10 T cell receptor delta chains below was sequenced from the same sample in a study of γδ T cells in repeated Plasmodium falciparum infection. TCRdb fed the multiplex PCR reads to CATT. Of 50,000 to 65,000 delta-chain clones in the sample, roughly 1.8% were seen once. Vgamma9/Vdelta2+ and Vdelta2-negative gammadelta T cells were flow-sorted from PBMC for bulk sequencing. The specimen sequenced was gamma-delta T cells from blood. The receptor source for this set is a pool of human donors (malaria-infected and uninfected, not separated).

This clone was picked up many times. V usage is TRDV1 and J usage is TRDJ2, with 8 bases fitting TRDD3. Germline matching of the DNA provided the J gene here, since TCRdb leaves it blank. V lost 0 bases and J lost 4; bases outside the gene matches: 22. The germline V gene encodes CDR1 TSWWSYY and CDR2 QGS. The CDR3 loop spans 22 amino acids. CDR3 sequence: CALGELPIPNIPGIPGTAQLFF. The DNA of the CDR3 is TGTGCTCTTGGGGAACTTCCTATTCCTAACATTCCGGGGATACCGGGGACAGCACAACTCTTCTTT.

By share, this clone ranks as medium-sized (0.01 to 0.1%). V is TRDV1 and J is TRDJ1; weak D call: TRDD2 (5 bases). This CDR3 has 22 residues. The germline V gene encodes CDR1 TSWWSYY and CDR2 QGS. V dropped 3 bases and J dropped 1 base, with 33 bases sitting between them. CDR3 nucleotide sequence: TGTGCTCTTGGGGACTACCACCGCCCTACGTACGATTGGACGGGCGCCACCGATAAACTCATCTTT. Its protein is CALGDYHRPTYDWTGATDKLIF.

Points on this clone: TCRdb assigns this DNA the protein of a much larger clone, which departs from its translation at residue 14; this likely reflects a read error, and the protein shown comes from translating the DNA. The chain combines TRDV1 with TRDJ1, with D possibly being TRDD3 (7 bases). TCRdb does not report a J gene; here it was assigned by matching the DNA to germline references. Germline loops: CDR1 TSWWSYY, CDR2 QGS. The CDR3 contains 19 residues. The V end was cut by 3 bases, the J end by 3 bases, with 26 bases between. DNA of the CDR3: TGTGCTCTTGGGGATGGAGTCCTACGGCTGGGGGCGCACGCCGATAAACTCATCTTT. This encodes CALGDGVLRLGAHADKLIF.

This clone was picked up a small number of times. This likely traces to a read error, being one base from a far larger clone. This sample includes further DNA sequences coding for the same CDR3. V gene TRAV38-2/DV8 combines with J gene TRDJ1, with 7 bases identical to TRDD3. TCRdb supplies no J gene; here it was assigned by aligning the nucleotide sequence to germline. V was clipped by 0 bases and J by 3 bases; unmatched bases: 23. The CDR3 contains 21 residues. From germline, CDR1 is TSESDYY and CDR2 QEAYKQQN. CDR3 DNA: TGTGCTTATAGGAGCGCGGAAACCTACCGCTTGCTGGGGATATGGGCCGATAAACTCATCTTT. It codes for CAYRSAETYRLLGIWADKLIF.

Regarding this clone: TCRdb's listed protein matches a much larger clone and diverges from this DNA's translation at residue 17, likely through a read error; the protein shown comes from the DNA. The chain combines TRDV2 with TRDJ1, with 10 bases identical to TRDD3. With 3 bases clipped from V and 8 bases from J, the junction kept 29 bases outside the gene matches. Germline V gene sequence: CDR1 GEAIGNYY, CDR2 EKD. This CDR3 contains 21 residues. The CDR3 DNA follows: TGTGCCTGTGACCCTATGATTCCCCACCGGGGGATACGAAGATCCTACGCGAAACTCATCTTT. As protein: CACDPMIPHRGIRRSYAKLIF.

This clone was counted only a few times. TCRdb's entry gives the protein of a much larger clone, which mismatches this DNA's translation at residue 5, likely from a read error; the protein reported here is translated from the DNA. The genes are TRDV1 and TRDJ1; 7 nucleotides match TRDD3. There are 20 residues in the CDR3. Germline trimming cut 5 bases from V and 2 bases from J; bases unmatched to any gene: 23. Looked up from germline, CDR1 is TSWWSYY and CDR2 is QGS. This CDR3 is CALGTIPGDLKGRKTDKLIF. In nucleotides, the CDR3 is TGTGCTCTTGGGACAATACCGGGGGATTTAAAAGGGCGTAAGACCGATAAACTCATCTTT.

This clone was observed a few times. The protein in TCRdb stems from a much larger clone and differs at residue 20 from this DNA's translation, likely a read error; here the protein is translated from the DNA. V is TRDV1 and J is TRDJ1, with 10 bases lining up with TRDD3. The germline CDR1 and CDR2 sequences are TSWWSYY and QGS. The CDR3 spans 21 residues. As DNA, the CDR3 is TGTGCTCTTGGGGAATCCCTCCCTTACTGGGGGATCCCTCCTAACACCGATAAACTCACCTTT. Protein: CALGESLPYWGIPPNTDKLTF.

This clone was observed many times. TCRdb's listed protein matches a much larger clone and diverges from this DNA's translation at residue 10, likely through a read error; the protein shown comes from the DNA. This chain joins TRDV3 and TRDJ1, with 7 bases matching TRDD2. The CDR3 is made up of 18 amino acids. J lost 4 bases, V lost 1 base, and 21 bases had no gene match. Germline lookup yields CDR1 TVYSNPD and CDR2 GDNSRS (reference sequence). CDR3 amino acids: CAFTAFLYIHGGRDKLIF. The DNA of the CDR3 is TGTGCCTTTACGGCCTTCCTCTACATACACGGGGGTCGCGATAAACTCATCTTT. The full variable domain, in which reference TRDV3 and TRDJ1 provide the parts outside the CDR3, is CDKVTQSSPDQTVASGSEVVLLCTYDTVYSNPDLFWYRIRPDYSFQFVFYGDNSRSEGADFTQGRFSVKHILTQKAFHLVISPVRTEDSATYYCAFTAFLYIHGGRDKLIFGKGTRVTVEP.

Comments on this clone: TCRdb pairs this DNA with a much larger clone's protein that differs at residue 18, likely a read error; the protein shown was translated from the DNA. V and J are TRDV1 and TRDJ1; D assignment may be TRDD2 or TRDD3 (8 bases each). CDR3 length: 25 amino acids. Germline CDR1 and CDR2: TSWWSYY and QGS. Trimming removed 1 base from V and 0 bases from J, with 39 bases in between. In DNA form, the CDR3 reads TGTGCTCTTGGGGAACCAACCTTCCTAATCTCTTTTAATGATGGGGGATTCTGGTACACCGATAAACTCATCTTT. It codes for CALGEPTFLISFNDGGFWYTDKLIF.

The table lists this clone with a few counts. TCRdb's entry gives the protein of a much larger clone, which mismatches this DNA's translation at residue 20, likely from a read error; the protein reported here is translated from the DNA. V gene TRDV2 combines with J gene TRDJ1; 10 nucleotides line up with TRDD3. Germline CDR1 reads GEAIGNYY; CDR2 reads EKD. The CDR3 totals 23 residues. CDR3 in amino acids: CACDTVGSAVKGGYAAATDRLIF. The CDR3 DNA reads TGTGCCTGTGACACCGTTGGTAGCGCGGTAAAAGGGGGATACGCAGCCGCCACCGATAGACTCATCTTT.